Listed below are T cell receptor beta chains from one sample, sequenced in a study of blood T cell dynamics during melanoma immunotherapy. Assay: immunoSEQ multiplex PCR; the TCRdb copy retains only in-frame clones and omits some. The profile covers around 10,000 clones, with roughly nine tenths appearing a single time and about 24% taken by the ten largest. Sequenced material: blood, taken from a patient treated with checkpoint blockade. Every receptor here comes from a human donor with melanoma. The CDR3 runs from the conserved cysteine through the conserved F or W. The D gene is left open where the match is weak. Rows may omit the clone size; those that give it use once, few, many or a size class.

.	TRBV27	.	TRBJ2-1	TGTGCCAGCAGTTTACTCCTCCAAGGGGGTGAGCAGTTCTTC	CASSLLLQGGEQFF
.	TRBV18	.	TRBJ2-3	TGTGCCAGCTCCCTCGCAGCGGACACAGATACGCAGTATTTT	CASSLAADTDTQYF
.	TRBV5-1	TRBD1	TRBJ1-2	TGCGCCAGCAGCCCCGACACAGGGGTGAGAGGCTACACCTTC	CASSPDTGVRGYTF
.	TRBV7-6	.	TRBJ2-7	TGTGCCAGCAGCTTAGTCCCCGGGACGCCCCCCGAAGAGCAGTACTTC	CASSLVPGTPPEEQYF
once	TRBV6-5	TRBD2	TRBJ2-7	TGTGCCAGCAGCCTAAGCGGGACTAACTACGAGCAGTACTTC	CASSLSGTNYEQYF
.	TRBV23-1	TRBD2	TRBJ2-2	TGCGCCAGCAGTCTTCCCGGACTAGCGGGGGGCACCGGGGAGCTGTTTTTT	CASSLPGLAGGTGELFF
.	TRBV28	.	TRBJ2-7	TGTGCCAGCAGTTTATCGGGACCAATCTACGAGCAGTACTTC	CASSLSGPIYEQYF
.	TRBV7-9	TRBD2	TRBJ2-7	TGTGCCAGCAGCTCCCCCGGGGGGGCTCCAAGGGGAGAGCAGTACTTC	CASSSPGGAPRGEQYF
.	TRBV6-6	.	TRBJ1-4	TGTGCCAGCAGTACGACGGAGGGGAATGAAAAACTGTTTTTT	CASSTTEGNEKLFF
.	TRBV19	TRBD1	TRBJ1-1	TGTGCCAGTAGTGCGACAGGGGGTGGCACTGAAGCTTTCTTT	CASSATGGGTEAFF
.	TRBV20-1	.	TRBJ2-7	TGCAGTGCTAGACCCAACTACGAGCAGTACTTC	CSARPNYEQYF
.	TRBV5-1	.	TRBJ2-7	TGCGCCAGCAGCCACCGGGACGGTGGCGGATACGAGCAGTACTTC	CASSHRDGGGYEQYF
.	TRBV5-4	TRBD2	TRBJ2-7	TGTGCCAGCAGCTTGGGACTAGCGGAGGGGTCCCACGAGCAGTACTTC	CASSLGLAEGSHEQYF
.	TRBV19	.	TRBJ2-7	TGTGCCAGTAGTAAGGGAACGGACCGGTTGTACTACGAGCAGTACTTC	CASSKGTDRLYYEQYF
.	TRBV9	.	TRBJ2-3	TGTGCCAGCAGCCCCCCTGTGGGCACAGATACGCAGTATTTT	CASSPPVGTDTQYF
.	TRBV7-6	TRBD2	TRBJ2-7	TGTGCCAGCAGCTCATCCCTCCGGGGGGGGAGGAACTCCTACGAGCAGTACTTC	CASSSSLRGGRNSYEQYF
.	TRBV19	TRBD1	TRBJ1-1	TGTGCCAGTAGTATCCGGACAGGGGGCCTTAACACTGAAGCTTTCTTT	CASSIRTGGLNTEAFF